The rows below give T cell receptor beta chains drawn from one sample of a study of CD8 T cells in Susac syndrome. TCRdb reprocessed the immunoSEQ multiplex PCR reads with MiXCR, giving one entry per CDR3 protein. This sample carries around 85,000 distinct CDR3 sequences, approximately 95% of them seen once, and the ten largest clones take roughly 0.46%. Sequencing input: CD8+ T cells from PBMCs. The receptor set was obtained from a human donor with Susac syndrome. CDR3s include the opening cysteine and the closing phenylalanine or tryptophan. Fields, in order: J gene, clone size, D gene, CDR3 length, V gene, CDR3 DNA, CDR3 protein. The D gene is left open where the match is weak. A clone size is listed for some rows: how often the clone was seen (once, few, many), or a class if it is expanded.

TRBJ2-1 | NA | TRBD2 | 16 | TRBV20-1 | TGCAGTGCTCTTACTAGCGGGAGGGAACCGTACAATGAGCAGTTCTTC | CSALTSGREPYNEQFF
TRBJ2-7 | NA | NA | 15 | TRBV20-1 | TGCAGTGGTAAACCGCTTGGGTCCGGGGCATACGAGCAGTACTTC | CSGKPLGSGAYEQYF
TRBJ2-1 | NA | NA | 16 | TRBV15 | TGTGCCACCAGCAGCGGTCAGGGGTTTCCCCTCAATGAGCAGTTCTTC | CATSSGQGFPLNEQFF
TRBJ2-1 | NA | TRBD2 | 15 | TRBV12-3/TRBV12-4 | TGTGCCAGCAAACGGACTAGCGTGGGTTTCGATGAGCAGTTCTTC | CASKRTSVGFDEQFF
TRBJ2-7 | few | TRBD1 | 15 | TRBV7-9 | TGTGCCAGCAGCTTAGCGGACAGGGGATTCGACGAGCAGTACTTC | CASSLADRGFDEQYF
TRBJ2-1 | NA | NA | 17 | TRBV24-1 | TGTGCCACCAGTGATTTGCGCAGCGGCCTCTCCTACAATGAGCAGTTCTTC | CATSDLRSGLSYNEQFF
TRBJ2-7 | NA | TRBD2 | 20 | TRBV4-1 | TGCGCCAGCAGCCAGACAGGTTGGTCGGCTAGCGGGGCAGCATCCTACGAGCAGTACTTC | CASSQTGWSASGAASYEQYF
TRBJ2-1 | NA | TRBD1 | 14 | TRBV29-1 | TGCAGCGTTGGAGGGGACAGTTTACCCAATGAGCAGTTCTTC | CSVGGDSLPNEQFF
TRBJ2-1 | NA | TRBD2 | 15 | TRBV2 | TGTGCCAGCACCCCGGGACTAGCTTACGACAATGAGCAGTTCTTC | CASTPGLAYDNEQFF
TRBJ2-1 | NA | NA | 14 | TRBV4-1 | TGCGCCAGCAGCCAAGACAGGACAAGGGATGAGCAGTTCTTC | CASSQDRTRDEQFF
TRBJ2-4 | NA | NA | 17 | TRBV5-1 | TGCGCCAGCAGCAAAACCCAGTACAGGGAGGAGAAAAACATTCAGTACTTC | CASSKTQYREEKNIQYF
TRBJ1-2 | NA | NA | 13 | TRBV12-3/TRBV12-4 | TGTGCCAGCAGTCCTACGGGGGGATATGGCTACACCTTC | CASSPTGGYGYTF
TRBJ1-1 | NA | NA | 13 | TRBV12-3/TRBV12-4 | TGTGCCAGCAGTTTGATGGGGCACACTGAAGCTTTCTTT | CASSLMGHTEAFF
TRBJ2-5 | NA | TRBD1 | 14 | TRBV7-3 | TGTGCCAGCAGCTTAATGGGACAGCAAGAGACCCAGTACTTC | CASSLMGQQETQYF
TRBJ1-2 | NA | NA | 13 | TRBV9 | TGTGCCAGCAGCCCCCCAACAAGCTATGGCTACACCTTC | CASSPPTSYGYTF
TRBJ2-2 | NA | NA | 16 | TRBV28 | TGTGCCAGCAGCCATCTAGGGCGAACGAACACCGGGGAGCTGTTTTTT | CASSHLGRTNTGELFF
TRBJ2-3 | NA | NA | 12 | TRBV12-3/TRBV12-4 | TGTGCCAGCAGTTTGAGTACAGATACGCAGTATTTT | CASSLSTDTQYF
TRBJ1-1 | NA | NA | 17 | TRBV12-3/TRBV12-4 | TGTGCCAGCAGTTTAAGCCCGATTACCCAGGGGAACACTGAAGCTTTCTTT | CASSLSPITQGNTEAFF
TRBJ1-2 | once | NA | 15 | TRBV6-5 | TGTGCCAGCAGATTGGGCCACGTCGGGGACTATGGCTACACCTTC | CASRLGHVGDYGYTF
TRBJ2-1 | NA | NA | 12 | TRBV14 | TGTGCCAGCAGCCAAGATGACCTCAGGAAGTTCTTC | CASSQDDLRKFF
TRBJ2-5 | NA | TRBD1 | 11 | TRBV27 | TGTGCCAGCCACAGGGGGGAGACCCAGTACTTC | CASHRGETQYF
TRBJ2-7 | NA | NA | 15 | TRBV28 | TGTGCCAGCAGTTTGCCCCAGGAGCCGTCCTACGAGCAGTACTTC | CASSLPQEPSYEQYF
TRBJ2-1 | NA | TRBD2 | 17 | TRBV28 | TGTGCCAGCAGTTCCGGACTAGCGGGAGATTATTACAATGAGCAGTTCTTC | CASSSGLAGDYYNEQFF
TRBJ1-4 | NA | NA | 14 | TRBV9 | TGTGCCAGCAGCGTAGGGTCTTTGAATGAAAAACTGTTTTTT | CASSVGSLNEKLFF
TRBJ1-1 | NA | NA | 13 | TRBV20-1 | TGCAGTGCTAGAGTCAGGAGGAACACTGAAGCTTTCTTT | CSARVRRNTEAFF
TRBJ2-7 | NA | TRBD2 | 16 | TRBV11-1 | TGTGCCAGCAGCTTAGGATTAGCGGGAGAGAACTACGAGCAGTACTTC | CASSLGLAGENYEQYF
TRBJ2-6 | few | NA | 15 | TRBV27 | TGTGCCAGCAGTTTTACGGGAGCCGGGGCCAACGTCCTGACTTTC | CASSFTGAGANVLTF
TRBJ2-7 | NA | NA | 12 | TRBV19 | TGTGCCAGTAGTGACGGTTTCTACGAGCAGTACTTC | CASSDGFYEQYF
TRBJ1-1 | NA | NA | 16 | TRBV4-3 | TGCGCCAGCAGCCAAGATCAGGGAGGGGCGAACACTGAAGCTTTCTTT | CASSQDQGGANTEAFF
TRBJ1-1 | NA | NA | 18 | TRBV21-1 | TGTGCCAGCAGCAAAGCGCCGGGACAGGCACAGTCGGACACTGAAGCTTTCTTT | CASSKAPGQAQSDTEAFF
TRBJ2-7 | NA | NA | 15 | TRBV5-6 | TGTGCCAGCAGCCCGGGTGGGAGGAATGCCTACGAGCAGTACTTC | CASSPGGRNAYEQYF
TRBJ1-1 | NA | NA | 14 | TRBV20-1 | TGCAGTGCTAGAGATGAGGGGTTGAACACTGAAGCTTTCTTT | CSARDEGLNTEAFF
TRBJ2-1 | NA | NA | 14 | TRBV7-9 | TGTGCCAGCAGCTTCGAAAGGGGAACGGGTGAGCAGTTCTTC | CASSFERGTGEQFF